The clone carrying this TCR beta chain was picked up one time. This sample was included in a study of shared clonotypes between healthy human individuals. Germline-derived CDR1 and CDR2 are SGHRS and YFSETQ. CDR3 length: 17 amino acids. After removal of 0 bases from V and 1 base from J, the junction contained 8 bases not matched to a gene. In the authors' methods: Filtering differed because ImmunoSEQ produced junction-only sequences that carried no quality scores. This table comes from immunoSEQ multiplex PCR, and its TCRdb copy is limited to in-frame clones, with some not included. V and J calls and clone size are given by that table; D and trimming were obtained from the DNA. The table has roughly 1,500,000 clones, 98% seen once.

This receptor was taken from a man aged 25 to 45 in good health. V is TRBV5-1 and J is TRBJ2-7; TRBD1 agrees at 9 bases. The sample comprised naive CD4+ T cells sorted from blood. The subset: CD45RA+ positively selected. DNA for the CDR3: TGCGCCAGCAGCTTGGGCAGCCGGGACAGGGTGTCCTACGAGCAGTACTTC. Its protein product is CASSLGSRDRVSYEQYF.